The clone carrying this TCR beta chain was counted only a few times. This record belongs to a study of T-cell memory formation after mild COVID-19. The V gene's germline CDR1 is SGHTA and CDR2 FQGTGA. The ends lost 3 bases at V and 1 base at J; junction bases unmatched: 6. The CDR3 is 16 amino acids. TCRdb analysed the 5' RACE reads with MiXCR anew, one entry per CDR3 protein. The repertoire holds about 390,000 distinct CDR3 sequences, roughly 15% seen once, with 20% to 25% in the top ten. The chain joins TRBV7-3 to TRBJ1-1; 9 nucleotides line up with TRBD1. The clonotype originates from a man younger than 35 who had mild COVID-19 (a few samples of this study predate the infection). Cell type and time point are not known. Sequencing used PBMCs or a T cell subset sorted from them (not recorded which). CDR3 bases: TGTGCCAGCAGCTTCTCCGGGACAGGGACGAACACTGAAGCTTTCTTT. This encodes CASSFSGTGTNTEAFF. Filled out from reference TRBV7-3 and TRBJ1-1, the complete variable domain reads GAGVSQTPSNKVTEKGKYVELRCDPISGHTALYWYRQSLGQGPEFLIYFQGTGAADDSGLPNDRFFAVRPEGSVSTLKIQRTERGDSAVYLCASSFSGTGTNTEAFFGQGTRLTVV.